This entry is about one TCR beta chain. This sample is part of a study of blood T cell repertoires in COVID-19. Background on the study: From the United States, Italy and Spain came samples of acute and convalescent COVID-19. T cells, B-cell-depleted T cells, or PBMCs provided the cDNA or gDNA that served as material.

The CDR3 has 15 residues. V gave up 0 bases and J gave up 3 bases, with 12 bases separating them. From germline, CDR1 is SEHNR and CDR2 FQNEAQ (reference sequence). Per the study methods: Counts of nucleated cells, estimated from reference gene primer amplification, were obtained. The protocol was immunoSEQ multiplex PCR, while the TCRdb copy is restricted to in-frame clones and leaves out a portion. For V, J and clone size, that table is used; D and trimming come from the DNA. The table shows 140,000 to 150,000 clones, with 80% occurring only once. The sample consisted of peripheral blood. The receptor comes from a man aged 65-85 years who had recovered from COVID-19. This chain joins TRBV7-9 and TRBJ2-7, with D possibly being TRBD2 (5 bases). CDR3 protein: CASSLAIGNHYEQYF. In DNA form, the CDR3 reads TGTGCCAGCAGCTTAGCTATCGGGAACCACTACGAGCAGTACTTC.